This T cell receptor beta chain was identified during a study of blood T cells in healthy people across ages. General study points: Expanded clonotype shifts may have been confounded, as the donors had an unknown CMV status.

The CDR3 runs 13 residues. Germline assignment: CDR1 MNHEY and CDR2 SVGEGT. V lost 5 bases, J lost 13 bases, and 18 bases lay in between. This clonotype was recorded a few times. The antigen remains undetermined. A second PCR, run for about 6 to 12 cycles, used a sample-barcoded 5' primer plus a J-beta primer mix. With 12 random nucleotides, a template-switch adaptor tagged each individual cDNA molecule. Each CDR3 protein is one row after TCRdb ran MiXCR on the 5' RACE reads. The repertoire includes 1,100,000 or so distinct CDR3 sequences, over 35% of them detected once, and around 18% sits in the top ten.

This TCR came from a woman in her fifties or sixties in good health. V usage is TRBV6-2 or TRBV6-3 and J usage is TRBJ2-4; TRBD1 might be the D (6 bases). The sequencing input was blood. Written as DNA, the CDR3 is TGTGCCAGCAGTGTATTCGGACACAGGGAGCAGTACTTC. It codes for CASSVFGHREQYF.